The 7 T cell receptor beta chains below all came from one sample that was sequenced in a study of cytomegalovirus exposure and HLA in healthy donors. The PCR was carried out with 60 Vbeta primers and 13 Jbeta primers. The repertoire was sequenced with immunoSEQ multiplex PCR; TCRdb's copy has only in-frame clones and lacks some. The table records 100,000 or so clones, 85% to 90% of them present only once. What was sequenced was PBMCs. The receptors come from a man in his thirties or forties in good health and CMV-seronegative.

J is TRBJ2-2 and V is TRBV7-9, with D possibly being TRBD1 (6 bases). Germline loops: CDR1 SEHNR, CDR2 FQNEAQ (reference sequence). The germline V and J ends were trimmed by 8 bases and 3 bases, with 10 bases remaining between them. There are 13 residues in the CDR3. The CDR3 region is CASQGLDTGELFF. DNA for the CDR3: TGTGCCAGCCAGGGGCTCGACACCGGGGAGCTGTTTTTT.

Remarks on this clone: Other DNA sequences in the sample encode the same CDR3. The chain links TRBV2 to TRBJ2-6; D uncertain. Germline V lookup: CDR1 SNHLY, CDR2 FYNNEI. CDR3 length: 13 amino acids. V was trimmed by 8 bases and J by 2 bases, leaving 7 bases between them. CDR3 residues: CASRSAGANVLTF. The CDR3 DNA follows: TGTGCCAGCCGGAGTGCTGGGGCCAACGTCCTGACTTTC.

This chain connects TRBV5-1 to TRBJ2-7, with 7 bases fitting TRBD1. The junction had 14 bases not matched to a gene; V was cut back by 4 bases and J by 4 bases. CDR3 length equals 16 residues. CDR1 SGHRS and CDR2 YFSETQ come from the germline V gene. The CDR3 region is CASSPGTARVIYEQYF. CDR3 bases: TGCGCCAGCAGCCCTGGGACAGCCAGAGTGATATACGAGCAGTACTTC.

This clone was recorded a few times. The chain combines TRBV28 with TRBJ1-2, with 9 nucleotides matching TRBD1. V gave up 6 bases and J gave up 1 base; unmatched junction bases: 6. The CDR3 covers 15 residues. The germline V gene encodes CDR1 MDHEN and CDR2 SYDVKM. The DNA for the CDR3 is TGTGCCAGCAGACCGGACAGGGGAGTTAACTATGGCTACACCTTC. Translation: CASRPDRGVNYGYTF.

V gene TRBV29-1 combines with J gene TRBJ1-1; 7 bases align to TRBD1. The V segment lost 8 bases and the J segment 1 base; nucleotides outside the gene matches: 4. Germline CDR1 reads SQVTM; CDR2 reads ANQGSEA. This CDR3 has 12 amino acids. CDR3 coding DNA: TGCAGCCTCCGGACAGGGAACACTGAAGCTTTCTTT. It encodes CSLRTGNTEAFF.

V gene TRBV7-9 combines with J gene TRBJ1-1; D is ambiguous. V was clipped by 4 bases and J by 9 bases, with 21 bases between them. The CDR3 has 15 residues. Germline V lookup: CDR1 SEHNR, CDR2 FQNEAQ (reference sequence). The chain's CDR3 is CASSSTGRAEHKAFF. The DNA for the CDR3 is TGTGCCAGCAGCTCCACGGGGAGGGCTGAACATAAAGCTTTCTTT.

The chain is built from TRBV13 and TRBJ1-3; TRBD1 aligns across 9 bases. The V segment lost 2 bases and the J segment 2 bases; nucleotides outside the gene matches: 7. The CDR3 loop spans 17 amino acids. Looked up from germline, CDR1 is PRHDT and CDR2 is FYEKMQ (reference sequence). CDR3 residues: CASSLRGTGKPGNTIYF. The CDR3 region has the DNA TGTGCCAGCAGCTTAAGGGGGACAGGGAAACCTGGAAACACCATATATTTT.